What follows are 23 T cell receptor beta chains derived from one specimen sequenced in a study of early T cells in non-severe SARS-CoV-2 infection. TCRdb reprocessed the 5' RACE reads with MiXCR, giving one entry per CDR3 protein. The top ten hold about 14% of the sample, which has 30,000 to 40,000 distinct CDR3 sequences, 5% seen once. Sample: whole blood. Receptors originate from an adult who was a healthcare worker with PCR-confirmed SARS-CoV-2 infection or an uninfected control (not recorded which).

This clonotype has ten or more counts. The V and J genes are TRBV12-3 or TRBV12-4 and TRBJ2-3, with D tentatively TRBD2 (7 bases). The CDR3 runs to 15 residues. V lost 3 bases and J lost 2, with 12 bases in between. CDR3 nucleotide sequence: TGTGCCAGCAGTTTCCCGGGGGGCCTCACAGATACGCAGTATTTT. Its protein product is CASSFPGGLTDTQYF.

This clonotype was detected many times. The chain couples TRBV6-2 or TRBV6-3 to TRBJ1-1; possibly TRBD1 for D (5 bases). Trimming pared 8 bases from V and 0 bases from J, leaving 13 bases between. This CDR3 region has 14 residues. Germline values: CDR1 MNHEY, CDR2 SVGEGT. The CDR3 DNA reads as TGTGCCAGCTCCAGAGGGGCCTTGAACACTGAAGCTTTCTTT. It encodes CASSRGALNTEAFF.

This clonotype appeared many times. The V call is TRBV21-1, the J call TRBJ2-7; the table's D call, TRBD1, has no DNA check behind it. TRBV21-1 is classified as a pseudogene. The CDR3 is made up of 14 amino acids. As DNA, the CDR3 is TGTGCCAGCAGCAGGCGCGGAGTCTCCTACGAGCAGTACTTC. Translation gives CASSRRGVSYEQYF.

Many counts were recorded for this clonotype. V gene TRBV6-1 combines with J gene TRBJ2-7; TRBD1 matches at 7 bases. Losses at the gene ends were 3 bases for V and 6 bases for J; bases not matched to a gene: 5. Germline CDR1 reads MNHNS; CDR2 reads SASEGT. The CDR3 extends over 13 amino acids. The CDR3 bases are TGTGCCAGCAGTGAGCAACAGGGGCGCGAGCAGTACTTC. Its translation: CASSEQQGREQYF.

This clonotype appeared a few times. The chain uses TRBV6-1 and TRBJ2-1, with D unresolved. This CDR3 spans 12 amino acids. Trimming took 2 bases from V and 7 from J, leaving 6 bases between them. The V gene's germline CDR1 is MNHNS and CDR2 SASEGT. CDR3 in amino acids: CASSEMGNEQFF. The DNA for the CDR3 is TGTGCCAGCAGTGAAATGGGGAATGAGCAGTTCTTC.

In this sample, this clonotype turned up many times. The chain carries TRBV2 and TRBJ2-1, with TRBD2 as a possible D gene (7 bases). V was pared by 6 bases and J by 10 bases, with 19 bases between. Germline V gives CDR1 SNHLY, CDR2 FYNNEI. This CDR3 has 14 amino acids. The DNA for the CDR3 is TGTGCCAGCAGCGGGGGGCTTCCCGGTAAGGAGCAGTTCTTC. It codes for CASSGGLPGKEQFF.

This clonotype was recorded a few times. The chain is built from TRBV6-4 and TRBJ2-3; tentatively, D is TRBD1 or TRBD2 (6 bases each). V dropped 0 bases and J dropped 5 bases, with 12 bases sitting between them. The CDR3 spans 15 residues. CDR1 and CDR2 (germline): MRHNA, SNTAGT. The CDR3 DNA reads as TGTGCCAGCAGTGACTCAGTAGGGGGGCGAGATACGCAGTATTTT. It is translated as CASSDSVGGRDTQYF.

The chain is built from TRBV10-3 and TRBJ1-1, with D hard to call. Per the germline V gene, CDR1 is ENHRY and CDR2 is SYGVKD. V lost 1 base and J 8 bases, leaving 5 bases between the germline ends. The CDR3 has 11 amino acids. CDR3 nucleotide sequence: TGTGCCATCAGTGAGTTGACAGAAGCTTTCTTT. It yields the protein CAISELTEAFF.

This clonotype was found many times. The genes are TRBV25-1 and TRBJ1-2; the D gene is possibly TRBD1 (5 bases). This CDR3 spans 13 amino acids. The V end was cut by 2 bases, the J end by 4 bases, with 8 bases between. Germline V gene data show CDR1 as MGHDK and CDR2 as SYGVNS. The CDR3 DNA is TGTGCCAGCAGTGAAACAGGCGGCTATGGCTACACCTTC. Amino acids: CASSETGGYGYTF.

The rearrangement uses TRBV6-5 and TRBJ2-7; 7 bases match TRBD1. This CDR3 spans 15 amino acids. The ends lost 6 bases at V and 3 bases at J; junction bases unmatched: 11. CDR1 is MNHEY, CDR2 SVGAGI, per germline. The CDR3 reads CASREDRDSYYEQYF. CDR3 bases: TGTGCCAGCAGGGAAGACAGGGATTCTTACTACGAGCAGTACTTC.

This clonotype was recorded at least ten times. The CDR3 DNA reads as TGTGCCAGCCAGGGACTCGAGAACACTGAAGCTTTCTTT. This translates into CASQGLENTEAFF. The J gene is TRBJ1-1, the V gene TRBV6-5; D may be TRBD1 (5 bases). The germline V and J ends were trimmed by 8 bases and 1 base, with 11 bases remaining between them. Germline V lookup: CDR1 MNHEY, CDR2 SVGAGI. This CDR3 is built from 13 residues.

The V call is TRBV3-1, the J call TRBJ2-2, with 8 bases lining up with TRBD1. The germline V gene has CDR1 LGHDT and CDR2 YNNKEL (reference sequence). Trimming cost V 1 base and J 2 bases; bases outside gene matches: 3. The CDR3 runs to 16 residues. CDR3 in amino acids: CASSQAGGLNTGELFF. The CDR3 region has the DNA TGTGCCAGCAGCCAAGCAGGGGGCCTCAACACCGGGGAGCTGTTTTTT.

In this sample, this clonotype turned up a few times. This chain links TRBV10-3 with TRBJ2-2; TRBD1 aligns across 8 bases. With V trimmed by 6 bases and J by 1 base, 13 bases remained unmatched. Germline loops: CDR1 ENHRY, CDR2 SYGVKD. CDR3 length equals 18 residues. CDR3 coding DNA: TGTGCCATCAGGGGAATGGACAGGGCGATTCGGAACACCGGGGAGCTGTTTTTT. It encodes CAIRGMDRAIRNTGELFF.

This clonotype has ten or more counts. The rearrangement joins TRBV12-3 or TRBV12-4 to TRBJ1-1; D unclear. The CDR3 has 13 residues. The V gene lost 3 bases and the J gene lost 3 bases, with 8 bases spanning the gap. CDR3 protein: CASSFIGDTEAFF. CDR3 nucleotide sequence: TGTGCCAGCAGTTTCATTGGGGACACTGAAGCTTTCTTT.

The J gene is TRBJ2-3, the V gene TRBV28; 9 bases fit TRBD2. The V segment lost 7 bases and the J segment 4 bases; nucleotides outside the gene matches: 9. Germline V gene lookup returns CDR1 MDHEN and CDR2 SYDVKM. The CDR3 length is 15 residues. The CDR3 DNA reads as TGTGCCAGCACTGGGCGGGGGGGCCCCGCAGATACGCAGTATTTT. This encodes CASTGRGGPADTQYF.

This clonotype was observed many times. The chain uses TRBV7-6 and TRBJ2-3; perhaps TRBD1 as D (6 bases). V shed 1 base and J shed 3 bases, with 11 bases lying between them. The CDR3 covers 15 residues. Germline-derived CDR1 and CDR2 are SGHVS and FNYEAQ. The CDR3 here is CASSLEPRGTDTQYF. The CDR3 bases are TGTGCCAGCAGCTTAGAGCCCAGGGGAACAGATACGCAGTATTTT.

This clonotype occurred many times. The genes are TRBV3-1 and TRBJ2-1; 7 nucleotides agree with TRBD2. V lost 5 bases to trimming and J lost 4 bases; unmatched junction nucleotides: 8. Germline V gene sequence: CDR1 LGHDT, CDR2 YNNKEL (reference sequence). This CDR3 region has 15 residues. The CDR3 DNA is TGTGCCAGCAGCGTCGGGGGGTCGGAGTACAATGAGCAGTTCTTC. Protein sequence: CASSVGGSEYNEQFF.

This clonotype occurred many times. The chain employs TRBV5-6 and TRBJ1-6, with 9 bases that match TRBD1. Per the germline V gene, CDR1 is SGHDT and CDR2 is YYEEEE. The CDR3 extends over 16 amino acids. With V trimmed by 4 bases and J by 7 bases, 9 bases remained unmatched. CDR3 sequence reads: CASSPTGQGRNSPLHF. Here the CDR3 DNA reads TGTGCCAGCAGCCCCACAGGACAGGGGAGGAATTCACCCCTCCACTTT.

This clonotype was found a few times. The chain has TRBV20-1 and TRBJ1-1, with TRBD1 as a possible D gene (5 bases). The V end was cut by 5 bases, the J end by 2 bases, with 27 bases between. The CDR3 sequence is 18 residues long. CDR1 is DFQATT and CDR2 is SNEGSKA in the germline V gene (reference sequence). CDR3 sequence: CSALSEAGMDRRNTEAFF. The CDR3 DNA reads TGCAGTGCTCTATCAGAGGCAGGGATGGATCGTCGTAACACTGAAGCTTTCTTT.

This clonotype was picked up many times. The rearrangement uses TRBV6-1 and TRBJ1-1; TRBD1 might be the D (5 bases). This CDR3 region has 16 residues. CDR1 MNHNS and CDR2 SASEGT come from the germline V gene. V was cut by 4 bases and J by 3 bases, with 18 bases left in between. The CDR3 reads CASSGSGTGLYTEAFF. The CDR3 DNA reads TGTGCCAGCAGTGGGTCAGGGACCGGCTTGTACACTGAAGCTTTCTTT.

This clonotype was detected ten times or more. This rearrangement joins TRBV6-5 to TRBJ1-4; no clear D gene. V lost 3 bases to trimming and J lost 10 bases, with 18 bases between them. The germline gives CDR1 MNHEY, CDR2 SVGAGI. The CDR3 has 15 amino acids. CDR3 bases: TGTGCCAGCAGTTATACCGGGTCTTACGGAGGAAAACTGTTTTTT. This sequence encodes CASSYTGSYGGKLFF.

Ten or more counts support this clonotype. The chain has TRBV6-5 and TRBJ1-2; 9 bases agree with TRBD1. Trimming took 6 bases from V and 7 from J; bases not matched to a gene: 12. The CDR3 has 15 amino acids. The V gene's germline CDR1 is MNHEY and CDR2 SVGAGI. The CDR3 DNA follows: TGTGCCAGCAGACACACAGGGGGCGAACTCTCTGGCTACACCTTC. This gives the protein CASRHTGGELSGYTF.

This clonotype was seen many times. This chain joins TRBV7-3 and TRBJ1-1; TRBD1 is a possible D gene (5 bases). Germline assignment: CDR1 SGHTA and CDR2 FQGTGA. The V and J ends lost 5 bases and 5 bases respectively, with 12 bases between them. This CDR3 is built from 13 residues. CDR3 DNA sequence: TGTGCCAGCAGCGTAGGGGCGGGGACTGAAGCTTTCTTT. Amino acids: CASSVGAGTEAFF.